This TCR beta chain comes out of a study of T cell responses to AZD1222 COVID-19 vaccine. General study points: Repertoire sampling was restricted to post-peak T cell response timepoints.

As concerns this clone: Its specificity is unknown.

Recipients boosted at about 4 weeks or about 12 weeks are pooled. Produced via immunoSEQ multiplex PCR; TCRdb's table is partial and in-frame only. The sample carries about 69,000 clones, 83% recorded once. Trimming stripped 0 bases from V and 4 bases from J, with 11 bases between. This CDR3 comprises 14 residues. Germline V CDR1 and CDR2: SGHRS, YFSETQ. This receptor was taken from an adult who received the AZD1222 COVID-19 vaccine. This material consisted of peripheral blood, taken 28 days after the second AZD1222 dose. The chain employs TRBV5-1 and TRBJ2-7; D is undetermined. The CDR3 reads CASSLADPFYEQYF. As DNA, the CDR3 is TGCGCCAGCAGCTTGGCCGACCCCTTTTACGAGCAGTACTTC. The variable domain in full, completed from reference TRBV5-1 and TRBJ2-7, reads KAGVTQTPRYLIKTRGQQVTLSCSPISGHRSVSWYQQTPGQGLQFLFEYFSETQRNKGNFPGRFSGRQFSNSRSEMNVSTLELGDSALYLCASSLADPFYEQYFGPGTRLTVT.